Below are 31 T cell receptor beta chains sequenced from a single sample in a study of OX40 agonist ivuxolimab in advanced cancers. Sequencing was performed with immunoSEQ multiplex PCR; in TCRdb, only in-frame clones are kept and a portion is missing. The sample lists roughly 48,000 clones, approximately 90% occurring once. The sample in question was CD4+ or CD8+ T cells sorted from blood, obtained in a trial of the OX40 agonist ivuxolimab. The receptors derive from an adult with an advanced solid tumor such as melanoma, head and neck, liver or kidney cancer.

The J gene is TRBJ2-7, the V gene TRBV27, with TRBD1 matching over 11 bases. This CDR3 spans 14 amino acids. Germline-derived CDR1 and CDR2 are MNHEY and SMNVEV (reference sequence). With 5 bases clipped from V and 4 bases from J, the junction kept 4 bases outside the gene matches. CDR3 in amino acids: CASSAGQGGYEQYF. For the CDR3, the DNA is TGTGCCAGCAGTGCGGGACAGGGGGGTTACGAGCAGTACTTC.

The chain combines TRBV29-1 with TRBJ1-2; 8 bases fit TRBD1. J was trimmed by 4 bases and V by 5 bases; bases with no gene match: 6. Germline V gives CDR1 SQVTM, CDR2 ANQGSEA. This CDR3 has 13 residues. CDR3 DNA sequence: TGCAGCGTTAGGGACAGGCAATCCTATGGCTACACCTTC. Translated: CSVRDRQSYGYTF.

The chain uses TRBV27 and TRBJ2-3, with 7 bases matching TRBD2. Germline V lookup: CDR1 MNHEY, CDR2 SMNVEV (reference sequence). This CDR3 contains 17 residues. J gave up 0 bases and V 8 bases, and 14 bases lay outside the gene matches. This CDR3 is CASHPIASGASTDTQYF. The DNA for the CDR3 is TGTGCCAGCCATCCAATAGCTAGCGGTGCTAGCACAGATACGCAGTATTTT.

As DNA, the CDR3 is TGTGCCAGCAGTTTGACTAGCGGGGGCACAGATACGCAGTATTTT. Protein sequence: CASSLTSGGTDTQYF. The genes are TRBV27 and TRBJ2-3, with TRBD2 identical over 11 bases. The CDR3 is 15 residues long. Per germline, CDR1 MNHEY and CDR2 SMNVEV (reference sequence). V lost 3 bases and J lost 1; bases outside the gene matches: 0.

This chain uses TRBV7-2 with TRBJ2-4; D is unresolved. In germline, CDR1 is SGHTA, CDR2 FQGNSA. V was clipped by 4 bases and J by 0 bases, with 10 bases between them. This CDR3 region has 15 residues. CDR3 DNA: TGTGCCAGCAGCTCTGTCCTGATAGCCAAAAACATTCAGTACTTC. Its protein product is CASSSVLIAKNIQYF.

This clone has at least ten counts. This chain joins TRBV7-9 and TRBJ1-1; D uncertain. This CDR3 is built from 15 residues. Germline CDR1 and CDR2: SEHNR and FQNEAQ (reference sequence). Trimming removed 1 base at V and 1 base at J, with 10 bases between. The DNA for the CDR3 is TGTGCCAGCAGCTTAGGTGCTACCACGAACACTGAAGCTTTCTTT. Translation: CASSLGATTNTEAFF.

The rearrangement links TRBV28 to TRBJ2-5; D is possibly TRBD1 (5 bases). Trimming took 4 bases from V and 5 from J, leaving 14 bases between them. The CDR3 has 14 amino acids. The germline V gene has CDR1 MDHEN and CDR2 SYDVKM. CDR3 DNA: TGTGCCAGCAGTTCCGCCGACAGCCTTGAGACCCAGTACTTC. This encodes CASSSADSLETQYF.

The chain employs TRBV5-1 and TRBJ2-7; 8 bases fit TRBD1. Germline V gives CDR1 SGHRS, CDR2 YFSETQ. The CDR3 is 13 residues long. Trimming cost V 3 bases and J 3 bases; bases outside gene matches: 2. CDR3 nucleotide sequence: TGCGCCAGCAGCTGGGGACAGGACTACGAGCAGTACTTC. Protein: CASSWGQDYEQYF.

The rearrangement uses TRBV7-9 and TRBJ2-7; a weak D match, TRBD2 (6 bases). The V end lost 4 bases, the J end lost 7 bases, and 17 bases lay between the germline ends. From germline, CDR1 is SEHNR and CDR2 FQNEAQ (reference sequence). The CDR3 sequence is 14 residues long. The CDR3 protein is CASSSRDSHWEQYF. CDR3 DNA: TGTGCCAGCAGCTCCCGGGACTCCCACTGGGAGCAGTACTTC.

This clone appeared many times. The rearrangement uses TRBV6-5 and TRBJ1-2; tentative D call: TRBD1 (5 bases). Germline V gene sequence: CDR1 MNHEY, CDR2 SVGAGI. Trimming took 10 bases from V and 6 from J, leaving 12 bases between them. The CDR3 consists of 11 residues. CDR3 loop: CATARGDGYTF. The CDR3 DNA sequence: TGTGCCACCGCAAGAGGGGATGGCTACACCTTC.

Only one count was recorded for this clone. The CDR3 coding sequence is TGTGCCAGCCGGGACAGGCAGAATGAAAAACTGTTTTTT. Encoded protein: CASRDRQNEKLFF. This sequence joins TRBV2 and TRBJ1-4; 8 nucleotides agree with TRBD1. CDR3 length: 13 amino acids. Germline values: CDR1 SNHLY, CDR2 FYNNEI. With V trimmed by 8 bases and J by 5 bases, 4 bases remained unmatched.

The chain joins TRBV29-1 to TRBJ1-1, with TRBD1 as a possible D gene (5 bases). The CDR3 has 12 amino acids. The V gene's germline CDR1 is SQVTM and CDR2 ANQGSEA. With 3 bases removed from V and 6 bases from J, the gap between germline ends came to 11 bases. The CDR3 coding sequence is TGCAGCGTTGAGAAGGGGAGGCCTGAAGCTTTCTTT. Translation: CSVEKGRPEAFF.

The V and J genes are TRBV19 and TRBJ2-7; a weak D match, TRBD2 (6 bases). CDR3 length: 13 residues. Germline V gene lookup returns CDR1 LNHDA and CDR2 SQIVND (reference sequence). The V gene lost 5 bases and the J gene lost 2 bases, with 10 bases spanning the gap. CDR3 sequence (DNA): TGTGCCAGTAGTGGACTACCACCCTACGAGCAGTACTTC. It codes for CASSGLPPYEQYF.

V is TRBV5-1 and J is TRBJ2-2; D remains unclear. The germline V gene has CDR1 SGHRS and CDR2 YFSETQ. The V gene lost 0 bases and the J gene lost 1 base, with 4 bases spanning the gap. The CDR3 runs to 14 residues. CDR3 region: CASSLDWNTGELFF. In DNA form, the CDR3 reads TGCGCCAGCAGCTTGGATTGGAACACCGGGGAGCTGTTTTTT.

The chain couples TRBV6-1 to TRBJ1-1, with 7 nucleotides matching TRBD1. Per the germline V gene, CDR1 is MNHNS and CDR2 is SASEGT. The CDR3 is made up of 14 amino acids. V dropped 5 bases and J dropped 1; count of bases not matched to a gene: 4. The chain's CDR3 is CASSPTGQNTEAFF. In DNA form, the CDR3 reads TGTGCCAGCAGTCCGACAGGGCAGAACACTGAAGCTTTCTTT.

Note on this clone: At one of its ends the junction is not consistent with the germline gene, which may arise from a read error. This rearrangement joins TRBV6-5 to TRBJ1-1; D is ambiguous. The CDR3 is 11 amino acids. Germline V gene lookup returns CDR1 MNHEY and CDR2 SVGAGI. CDR3 nucleotide sequence: TGTGCCAGCAGCCGCGACACGGAAGCTTTCTTT. The encoded protein is CASSRDTEAFF.

Here the CDR3 reads CASSSRFMNTEAFF. The CDR3 nucleotides read TGTGCCAGCAGTTCCCGATTCATGAACACTGAAGCTTTCTTT. The genes are TRBV28 and TRBJ1-1; no clear D gene. The CDR3 length is 14 residues. CDR1 MDHEN and CDR2 SYDVKM come from the germline V gene. Trimming cost V 4 bases and J 0 bases, with 9 bases left between them.

This clone was counted between two and nine times. The sample contains more than one DNA sequence encoding this CDR3. The rearrangement uses TRBV10-2 and TRBJ2-1; D not resolved. The CDR3 runs 14 residues. The germline V gene encodes CDR1 WSHSY and CDR2 SAAADI. Trimming left V 3 bases short and J 0 bases short, with 6 bases between. The CDR3 region is CASSDRSSYNEQFF. The CDR3 DNA reads TGCGCCAGCAGTGATAGGAGCTCCTACAATGAGCAGTTCTTC.

The gene calls are TRBV29-1 and TRBJ2-3; 8 nucleotides agree with TRBD1. Germline V gene data show CDR1 as SQVTM and CDR2 as ANQGSEA. The CDR3 loop spans 13 amino acids. V dropped 4 bases and J dropped 4; count of bases not matched to a gene: 4. The DNA of the CDR3 is TGCAGCGTTGCCGACAGGGGTCCAGATACGCAGTATTTT. The encoded protein is CSVADRGPDTQYF.

CDR3 region: CASSLVEGAGDEQFF. For the CDR3, the DNA is TGTGCCAGCAGCTTAGTGGAGGGGGCGGGGGATGAGCAGTTCTTC. J is TRBJ2-1 and V is TRBV7-2; D could derive from TRBD1 or TRBD2 (7 bases each). CDR3 length: 15 amino acids. The ends were cut back, 1 base at V and 8 bases at J, with 15 bases in the middle. Germline lookup yields CDR1 SGHTA and CDR2 FQGNSA.

The CDR3 is CASSLEVPSTDTQYF. The CDR3 region has the DNA TGTGCCAGCAGCTTAGAGGTCCCTAGCACAGATACGCAGTATTTT. The chain has TRBV7-9 and TRBJ2-3; no clear D. The V end was cut by 1 base, the J end by 0 bases, with 8 bases between. Germline CDR1 is SEHNR and CDR2 is FQNEAQ (reference sequence). The CDR3 loop spans 15 amino acids.

This chain links TRBV20-1 with TRBJ2-7; D call uncertain. Deletions cut 2 bases from V and 6 bases from J, with 8 bases between. Looked up from germline, CDR1 is DFQATT and CDR2 is SNEGSKA (reference sequence). There are 11 residues in the CDR3. Here the CDR3 reads CSARNHAEQYF. The CDR3 DNA reads TGCAGTGCTAGAAATCACGCCGAGCAGTACTTC.

The rearrangement links TRBV6-5 to TRBJ2-3; possible D gene TRBD2, 5 bases. In germline, CDR1 is MNHEY, CDR2 SVGAGI. Trimming stripped 5 bases from V and 2 bases from J, with 14 bases between. The CDR3 runs 15 residues. In DNA, the CDR3 is TGTGCCAGCAGTAGAGGGCCTTATGTCACAGATACGCAGTATTTT. Translating it yields CASSRGPYVTDTQYF.

Written as DNA, the CDR3 is TGTGCCAGCAGTTTATCACCAATCTCGAACACCGGGGAGCTGTTTTTT. This gives the protein CASSLSPISNTGELFF. The rearrangement joins TRBV27 to TRBJ2-2; D remains ambiguous. This CDR3 comprises 16 residues. The germline V gene encodes CDR1 MNHEY and CDR2 SMNVEV (reference sequence). Between the trimmed V and J ends, which lost 0 bases and 0 bases, there was a span of 8 bases.

V is TRBV9 and J is TRBJ1-6; no definite D call. Germline loops: CDR1 SGDLS, CDR2 YYNGEE. This CDR3 contains 15 residues. Trimming took 0 bases from V and 2 from J, leaving 6 bases between them. CDR3 in DNA: TGTGCCAGCAGCGTAGAGGCGGCCTATAATTCACCCCTCCACTTT. Translation gives CASSVEAAYNSPLHF.

The chain uses TRBV4-1 and TRBJ2-3; TRBD1 matches 9 bases. The CDR3 has 18 residues. CDR1 MGHRA and CDR2 YSYEKL come from the germline V gene. Losses at the gene ends were 0 bases for V and 5 bases for J; bases not matched to a gene: 12. In DNA form, the CDR3 reads TGCGCCAGCAGCCAAGAAGGCTGGGACAGGGACGGGGGAGATACGCAGTATTTT. It encodes CASSQEGWDRDGGDTQYF.

The gene calls are TRBV18 and TRBJ2-7; 9 bases agree with TRBD1. Germline trimming cut 3 bases from V and 10 bases from J; bases unmatched to any gene: 10. CDR1 KGHSH and CDR2 LQKENI come from the germline V gene. The CDR3 is 14 residues long. The CDR3 sequence is CASSPTGTGFEQYF. The DNA of the CDR3 is TGTGCCAGCTCACCCACAGGGACAGGGTTTGAACAGTACTTC.

The rearrangement uses TRBV13 and TRBJ2-7, with D possibly being TRBD2 (5 bases). The V gene's germline CDR1 is PRHDT and CDR2 FYEKMQ (reference sequence). The CDR3 loop spans 14 amino acids. The V and J ends lost 4 bases and 0 bases respectively, with 10 bases between them. CDR3: CASSSGLSSYEQYF. CDR3 coding DNA: TGTGCCAGCAGCTCAGGACTTAGCTCCTACGAGCAGTACTTC. The variable domain in full, with the rest retrieved from reference TRBV13 and TRBJ2-7, is AAGVIQSPRHLIKEKRETATLKCYPIPRHDTVYWYQQGPGQDPQFLISFYEKMQSDKGSIPDRFSAQQFSDYHSELNMSSLELGDSALYFCASSSGLSSYEQYFGPGTRLTVT.

The chain joins TRBV6-6 to TRBJ2-1; 8 bases agree with TRBD1. The V segment lost 5 bases and the J segment 7 bases; nucleotides outside the gene matches: 4. The V gene's germline CDR1 is MNHNY and CDR2 SVGAGI (reference sequence). The CDR3 is 13 residues long. CDR3 DNA: TGTGCCAGCAGTGCCGGGACAGGAAATGAGCAGTTCTTC. Its protein product is CASSAGTGNEQFF.

CDR3 sequence: CSVSKGQGDEQYF. The CDR3 DNA is TGCAGCGTTTCAAAGGGACAGGGTGATGAGCAGTACTTC. The rearrangement uses TRBV29-1 and TRBJ2-7; 9 bases align to TRBD1. This CDR3 is 13 amino acids long. Germline V gene data show CDR1 as SQVTM and CDR2 as ANQGSEA. With V trimmed by 5 bases and J by 7 bases, 9 bases remained unmatched.

The chain carries TRBV6-4 and TRBJ1-5; D is undetermined. CDR1 is MRHNA and CDR2 is SNTAGT in the germline V gene. CDR3 size: 15 residues. V was shortened by 7 bases and J by 3 bases, with 16 bases between the two germline ends. The CDR3 nucleotides are TGTGCCAGCACCCCGAGCGTAATACACAATCAGCCCCAGCATTTT. Protein product: CASTPSVIHNQPQHF.